A single sample gave rise to the 23 T cell receptor beta chains below, sequenced in a study of CD8+CD57+ T cells in acquired aplastic anemia. Genomic DNA, serving as template, underwent TCR beta VDJ and CDR3 profiling. TCRdb re-analysed the reads in MiXCR, keeping a single row per CDR3 protein. The sample holds 62,000 or so distinct CDR3 sequences, approximately 54% seen once. The sequenced material came from sorted CD4+, CD8+, or CD8+CD57+ T cells (not recorded which) from PBMCs. These receptors came from a human donor in good health, serving as a control.

The chain carries TRBV19 and TRBJ2-7, with 11 nucleotides matching TRBD1. Per germline, CDR1 LNHDA and CDR2 SQIVND (reference sequence). V was clipped by 5 bases and J by 5 bases; unmatched bases: 8. This CDR3 comprises 15 residues. Here the CDR3 reads CASSFRTGGTDEQYF. CDR3 bases: TGTGCCAGTAGTTTTCGGACAGGGGGCACAGACGAGCAGTACTTC.

The genes are TRBV7-9 and TRBJ1-2, with D uncertain. Germline V lookup: CDR1 SEHNR, CDR2 FQNEAQ (reference sequence). V lost 4 bases and J lost 4, with 13 bases in between. The CDR3 contains 14 residues. The CDR3: CASSSNPDGYGYTF. The DNA for the CDR3 is TGTGCCAGCAGCTCCAACCCGGACGGCTATGGCTACACCTTC. The variable domain in full, completed from reference TRBV7-9 and TRBJ1-2, reads DTGVSQNPRHKITKRGQNVTFRCDPISEHNRLYWYRQTLGQGPEFLTYFQNEAQLEKSRLLSDRFSAERPKGSFSTLEIQRTEQGDSAMYLCASSSNPDGYGYTFGSGTRLTVV.

The V gene is TRBV25-1, the J gene TRBJ2-7; TRBD1 agrees at 12 bases. CDR1 is MGHDK and CDR2 is SYGVNS in the germline V gene. The CDR3 contains 19 residues. Trimming removed 4 bases from V and 6 bases from J; junction bases left unmatched: 19. CDR3 nucleotide sequence: TGTGCCAGCAGTGGTCTTGGGACAGGGGGCAAGCGGGAGGGCCTCGAGCAGTACTTC. This translates into CASSGLGTGGKREGLEQYF.

CDR3 DNA sequence: TGCGCCAGCAGTGATAACGGCGGGATGGGCAATCAGCCCCAGCATTTT. Translating it yields CASSDNGGMGNQPQHF. V gene TRBV10-1 combines with J gene TRBJ1-5, with unresolved D. The CDR3 contains 16 residues. Per germline, CDR1 WNHNN and CDR2 SYGVQD (reference sequence). Trimming cost V 3 bases and J 2 bases, with 14 bases left between them.

This clonotype was seen at least ten times. The chain couples TRBV27 to TRBJ2-7; a possible D gene is TRBD2 (5 bases). Germline V gives CDR1 MNHEY, CDR2 SMNVEV (reference sequence). The ends were cut back, 4 bases at V and 0 bases at J, with 7 bases in the middle. The CDR3 has 13 residues. CDR3 residues: CASSSGNSYEQYF. For the CDR3, the DNA is TGTGCCAGCAGTTCCGGGAACTCCTACGAGCAGTACTTC.

About this clonotype itself: This may be a read error: a much more frequent sequence differs by one nucleotide. The rearrangement links TRBV5-4 to TRBJ1-1, with D possibly matching TRBD1 (6 bases). Germline-derived CDR1 and CDR2 are SGHNT and YYREEE (reference sequence). V lost 7 bases to trimming and J lost 1 base, with 14 bases between them. The CDR3 runs 14 residues. The CDR3 spells CASADRSRNTEAFF. Here the CDR3 DNA reads TGTGCCAGCGCCGACAGGTCGCGGAACACTGAAGCTTTCTTT. Variable domain in full (rest from reference TRBV5-4 and TRBJ1-1): ETGVTQSPTHLIKTRGQQVTLRCSSQSGHNTVSWYQQALGQGPQFIFQYYREEENGRGNFPPRFSGLQFPNYSSELNVNALELDDSALYLCASADRSRNTEAFFGQGTRLTVV.

V usage is TRBV29-1 and J usage is TRBJ2-3; D is ambiguous. V lost 0 bases and J lost 4, with 5 bases in between. CDR3 length: 12 amino acids. Per the germline V gene, CDR1 is SQVTM and CDR2 is ANQGSEA. CDR3 sequence (DNA): TGCAGCGTTGAAGATCTGTCAGATACGCAGTATTTT. Protein product: CSVEDLSDTQYF.

This clonotype has ten or more counts. This rearrangement joins TRBV7-2 to TRBJ2-1; D might be TRBD1 (5 bases). In germline, CDR1 is SGHTA, CDR2 FQGNSA. There are 15 residues in the CDR3. Between the trimmed V and J ends, which lost 0 bases and 7 bases, there was a span of 13 bases. Here the CDR3 DNA reads TGTGCCAGCAGCTTAGCGGCGCAGGGAACAAATGAGCAGTTCTTC. Translation: CASSLAAQGTNEQFF.

The V gene is TRBV7-3, the J gene TRBJ1-1; no clear D gene. Deletions cut 6 bases from V and 1 base from J, with 9 bases between. Germline loops: CDR1 SGHTA, CDR2 FQGTGA. CDR3 length: 13 residues. CDR3 residues: CASSYSQNTEAFF. The CDR3 bases are TGTGCCAGCAGTTATAGTCAGAACACTGAAGCTTTCTTT.

At least ten counts were recorded for this clonotype. The chain recombines TRBV29-1 with TRBJ2-1; 10 nucleotides align to TRBD2. Germline-derived CDR1 and CDR2 are SQVTM and ANQGSEA. J gave up 3 bases and V 2 bases, and 7 bases lay outside the gene matches. The CDR3 contains 16 residues. CDR3 region: CSVEILAGSFYNEQFF. CDR3 sequence (DNA): TGCAGCGTTGAAATACTAGCGGGATCCTTCTACAATGAGCAGTTCTTC.

This clonotype appeared many times. V and J are TRBV11-2 and TRBJ2-3, with 12 positions matching TRBD2. CDR3 length: 18 amino acids. The J segment lost 5 bases and the V segment lost 2 bases, leaving 11 bases of the junction unmatched. Germline V gene lookup returns CDR1 SGHAT and CDR2 FQNNGV. CDR3 sequence reads: CASSLWTGGLAGKDTQYF. CDR3 DNA: TGTGCCAGCAGCTTATGGACAGGGGGACTAGCGGGCAAAGATACGCAGTATTTT.

To note about this clonotype: At one end the junction does not follow the germline gene, possibly because of a read error. CDR3 sequence (DNA): TGTGCTAGCAGCTTAGCCTCGGGAACGGAGACCCAGTACTTC. The encoded protein is CASSLASGTETQYF. The rearrangement uses TRBV7-7 and TRBJ2-5, with a tentative D call TRBD2 (5 bases). This CDR3 region has 14 residues. CDR1 SSHAT and CDR2 FNYEAQ come from the germline V gene (reference sequence).

V and J are TRBV10-1 and TRBJ2-7; 9 positions match TRBD1. The CDR3 has 17 amino acids. Germline lookup yields CDR1 WNHNN and CDR2 SYGVQD (reference sequence). J lost 3 bases, V lost 1 base, and 10 bases had no gene match. CDR3: CASSEFGNAGQGYEQYF. The CDR3 DNA reads as TGCGCCAGCAGTGAGTTTGGGAACGCGGGACAGGGCTACGAGCAGTACTTC.

This chain links TRBV20-1 with TRBJ1-2, with D tentatively TRBD1 (5 bases). V lost 0 bases and J 0 bases, leaving 14 bases between the germline ends. Germline assignment: CDR1 DFQATT and CDR2 SNEGSKA (reference sequence). This CDR3 has 16 amino acids. The CDR3 protein is CSARDPGTETNYGYTF. The DNA of the CDR3 is TGCAGTGCTAGAGACCCGGGGACGGAAACTAACTATGGCTACACCTTC.

The gene calls are TRBV15 and TRBJ2-3; 7 positions match TRBD2. V lost 0 bases and J lost 1; bases outside the gene matches: 7. Germline assignment: CDR1 LNHNV and CDR2 YYDKDF (reference sequence). This CDR3 region has 17 residues. The CDR3 loop is CATSRDVITSGTDTQYF. CDR3 in DNA: TGTGCCACCAGCAGAGATGTTATTACTAGCGGCACAGATACGCAGTATTTT.

In this sample, this clonotype turned up a few times. A much bigger clone sits one base away, suggesting this may be a read error. J is TRBJ2-7 and V is TRBV11-2; a weak D match, TRBD2 (5 bases). Germline lookup yields CDR1 SGHAT and CDR2 FQNNGV. This CDR3 comprises 12 residues. The CDR3, as DNA: TGTGCCAGCAGGTCGCTAGCCTACGGGCAGTACTTC. It encodes CASRSLAYGQYF.

The V gene is TRBV7-9, the J gene TRBJ1-1; the D gene is possibly TRBD1 (5 bases). V gave up 1 base and J gave up 0 bases, with 12 bases separating them. The CDR3 runs to 16 residues. CDR1 SEHNR and CDR2 FQNEAQ come from the germline V gene (reference sequence). CDR3 bases: TGTGCCAGCAGCTTAGAGGGACGGACAATGAACACTGAAGCTTTCTTT. Translating it yields CASSLEGRTMNTEAFF.

This chain joins TRBV29-1 and TRBJ1-5; TRBD1 matches at 7 bases. Germline V gene data show CDR1 as SQVTM and CDR2 as ANQGSEA. The CDR3 has 13 residues. V was clipped by 5 bases and J by 7 bases; unmatched bases: 8. In DNA, the CDR3 is TGCAGCGTTTCGACAGGGAGAAAGCAGCCCCAGCATTTT. Translated, it gives CSVSTGRKQPQHF.

The chain uses TRBV7-3 and TRBJ2-3; a possible D gene is TRBD2 (5 bases). CDR1 and CDR2 from the germline V gene are SGHTA and FQGTGA. CDR3 size: 14 residues. V gave up 4 bases and J gave up 4 bases, with 12 bases separating them. The CDR3 here is CASSSTGLADTQYF. DNA for the CDR3: TGTGCCAGCAGCTCGACCGGACTGGCAGATACGCAGTATTTT. Full variable domain (outside the CDR3, taken from reference TRBV7-3 and TRBJ2-3): GAGVSQTPSNKVTEKGKYVELRCDPISGHTALYWYRQSLGQGPEFLIYFQGTGAADDSGLPNDRFFAVRPEGSVSTLKIQRTERGDSAVYLCASSSTGLADTQYFGPGTRLTVL.

This clonotype was counted a few times. CDR3 DNA: TGTGCCACCAGCAGCCCTGGGGTGGGCCCATATGGCTACACCTTC. Protein: CATSSPGVGPYGYTF. The rearrangement uses TRBV15 and TRBJ1-2, with D unresolved. Germline CDR1 and CDR2: LNHNV and YYDKDF (reference sequence). Trimming stripped 3 bases from V and 5 bases from J, with 16 bases between. The CDR3 has 15 amino acids. The entire variable domain, with the rest obtained from reference TRBV15 and TRBJ1-2, is as follows: DAMVIQNPRYQVTQFGKPVTLSCSQTLNHNVMYWYQQKSSQAPKLLFHYYDKDFNNEADTPDNFQSRRPNTSFCFLDIRSPGLGDTAMYLCATSSPGVGPYGYTFGSGTRLTVV.

There are many counts of this clonotype. V is TRBV11-2 and J is TRBJ2-7; the D is unclear. Trimming left V 6 bases short and J 7 bases short, with 16 bases between. The CDR3 spans 13 residues. Per the germline V gene, CDR1 is SGHAT and CDR2 is FQNNGV. The CDR3 spells CASSLIVGGEQYF. The CDR3 coding sequence is TGTGCCAGCAGTCTAATAGTGGGTGGTGAGCAGTACTTC.

In the case of this clonotype: A read error may be the cause here, since a much bigger clone is one base away. This chain links TRBV4-1 with TRBJ1-2; a weak D match, TRBD1 (6 bases). CDR3 length: 15 residues. V was pared by 2 bases and J by 6 bases, with 16 bases between. Germline V lookup: CDR1 MGHRA, CDR2 YSYEKL. The CDR3 sequence: CASSQLPGDHHGYTF. The CDR3 DNA is TGCGCCAGCAGCCAACTGCCAGGGGACCACCATGGCTACACCTTC.

This chain uses TRBV6-1 with TRBJ1-2; possibly TRBD1 for D (6 bases). CDR3 length: 16 amino acids. The germline V gene has CDR1 MNHNS and CDR2 SASEGT. V was clipped by 7 bases and J by 4 bases, with 22 bases between them. Written as DNA, the CDR3 is TGTGCCAGCAACTCCGATGGGGGGGCCCTTACCTATGGCTACACCTTC. This translates into CASNSDGGALTYGYTF.